Listed below are T cell receptor beta chains from one sample, sequenced in a study of blood T cell repertoires in COVID-19. The repertoire was sequenced with immunoSEQ multiplex PCR; TCRdb's copy has only in-frame clones and lacks some. The data hold fewer than 500,000 clones, with roughly 77% observed a single time. The sequenced material came from peripheral blood. Every receptor here comes from a human donor with acute or convalescent COVID-19. The donor label of this sample is uncertain. The CDR3 runs from the conserved cysteine through the conserved F or W. D genes are given only for firm matches. The size field is filled for only some rows; it gives once, few, many or a size class.

>TRBV5-8|once|TRBJ1-5|.
TGTGCCAGCAGCCCTGGGGGGGTAGGAAATCAGCCCCAGCATTTT
CASSPGGVGNQPQHF
>TRBV7-8|.|TRBJ2-2|TRBD2
TGTGCCAGCAGCTTAGTCCCAGCGGGGTCCTTCAGGGAGTTGTTTTTT
CASSLVPAGSFRELFF
>TRBV28|.|TRBJ2-5|TRBD1
TGTGCCAGCAGTTTGGGGACAGGGGGGACCCAGTACTTC
CASSLGTGGTQYF
>TRBV7-6|.|TRBJ1-4|TRBD1
TGTGCCAGCAGCTCGACAGGGATTAATGAAAAACTGTTTTTT
CASSSTGINEKLFF
>TRBV27|.|TRBJ1-1|TRBD1
TGTGCCAGCAGTAGAGACAGGGGAGGCACTGAAGCTTTCTTT
CASSRDRGGTEAFF
>TRBV6-2/TRBV6-3|.|TRBJ1-4|TRBD1
TGTGCCAGCAGTCCCGGGACAGGCACCCAGCAAGTTAGAGAAAAACTGTTTTTT
CASSPGTGTQQVREKLFF
>TRBV11-2|.|TRBJ1-1|.
TGTGCCAGCAGCTTCAGTATGAACACTGAAGCTTTCTTT
CASSFSMNTEAFF
>TRBV29-1|.|TRBJ1-1|.
TGCAGCGCCCAGCGGACGGCCATGAACACTGAAGCTTTCTTT
CSAQRTAMNTEAFF
>TRBV5-8|.|TRBJ2-1|TRBD1
TGTGCCAGCAACACGGACAGGTGGGGTGAGCAGTTCTTC
CASNTDRWGEQFF
>TRBV5-1|.|TRBJ2-2|TRBD2
TGCGCCAGCAGCTTGCCGGGGGGGACGAACACCGGGGAGCTGTTTTTT
CASSLPGGTNTGELFF
>TRBV6-7|.|TRBJ2-1|.
TGTGCCAGCAGCTTTAGAGGGGGTGGGAATGAGCAGTTCTTC
CASSFRGGGNEQFF
>TRBV11-3|.|TRBJ1-1|.
TGTGCCAGCAGCCCTAGACAGGTTACGAACACTGAAGCTTTCTTT
CASSPRQVTNTEAFF
>TRBV6-5|.|TRBJ1-2|TRBD1
TGTGCCAGCAGACCGGGACAGGGCTATGGCTACACCTTC
CASRPGQGYGYTF
>TRBV10-2|.|TRBJ1-4|.
TGCGCCAGCAGGGGGGGTGCAACTAATGAAAAACTGTTTTTT
CASRGGATNEKLFF
>TRBV7-8|.|TRBJ1-1|.
TGTGCCAGCAGCTTACGGTCGCAGGTTCTTGAAAAGGCTTTCTTT
CASSLRSQVLEKAFF
>TRBV18|.|TRBJ2-3|TRBD1
TGTGCCAGCTCACCACACAGGGGGCCAGATACGCAGTATTTT
CASSPHRGPDTQYF
>TRBV6-5|.|TRBJ1-2|.
TGTGCCAGCAGTAAACTAGGGGGTGCCAACTATGGCTACACCTTC
CASSKLGGANYGYTF